These T cell receptor beta chains were read from a single sample in a study of OX40 agonist ivuxolimab in advanced cancers. Profiled with immunoSEQ multiplex PCR; TCRdb holds only in-frame clones, not every one. The table lists tens of thousands of clones, around 93% of them singletons. The input for sequencing was CD4+ or CD8+ T cells sorted from blood, taken in a trial of the OX40 agonist ivuxolimab. The source of these receptors is an adult with an advanced solid tumor such as melanoma, head and neck, liver or kidney cancer. Both conserved end residues are part of each CDR3. The D gene is left open where the match is weak. Rows give clone size only sometimes, using once, few, many, or a class for an expanded clone.

D gene: .; V gene: TRBV6-5; clone size: .; CDR3 protein: CASSYRQVTEQYF
D gene: TRBD1; V gene: TRBV7-6; clone size: .; CDR3 protein: CASSLVRTGALNTEAFF
D gene: TRBD2; V gene: TRBV5-4; clone size: once; CDR3 protein: CASSEAGTSTHNEQFF
D gene: .; V gene: TRBV28; clone size: .; CDR3 protein: CASSFIAGTDTQYF
D gene: TRBD2; V gene: TRBV28; clone size: .; CDR3 protein: CASSFERELYEQYF
D gene: .; V gene: TRBV2; clone size: .; CDR3 protein: CASINVGGPTDTQYF
D gene: .; V gene: TRBV5-5; clone size: .; CDR3 protein: CASSLGWTLDGYTF
D gene: TRBD2; V gene: TRBV4-3; clone size: .; CDR3 protein: CASSPMVAGAYEQYF
D gene: .; V gene: TRBV6-4; clone size: .; CDR3 protein: CASSANSYEQYF
D gene: .; V gene: TRBV5-4; clone size: .; CDR3 protein: CASRFGTVGYMNTEAFF
D gene: TRBD2; V gene: TRBV28; clone size: .; CDR3 protein: CASSYVSAPTSVLGTETQYF
D gene: .; V gene: TRBV4-3; clone size: .; CDR3 protein: CASSQDSRGAGNTIYF
D gene: .; V gene: TRBV4-3; clone size: .; CDR3 protein: CASSQVGNYGYTF
D gene: .; V gene: TRBV14; clone size: few; CDR3 protein: CASSQSGTPYYGYTF
D gene: .; V gene: TRBV27; clone size: .; CDR3 protein: CASSLSSSGNTIYF
D gene: .; V gene: TRBV5-4; clone size: .; CDR3 protein: CASSRMDSPEQYF
D gene: .; V gene: TRBV4-3; clone size: .; CDR3 protein: CASSQEGGEAFF
D gene: .; V gene: TRBV7-9; clone size: .; CDR3 protein: CASSPPREPTEAFF
D gene: .; V gene: TRBV11-2; clone size: .; CDR3 protein: CASSLWGPGGELFF
D gene: TRBD2; V gene: TRBV10-3; clone size: .; CDR3 protein: CAISDQRGSDEQYF
D gene: .; V gene: TRBV14; clone size: once; CDR3 protein: CASSQYTDNNEQFF
D gene: .; V gene: TRBV27; clone size: .; CDR3 protein: CASSLSGSWNEAFF
D gene: TRBD1; V gene: TRBV2; clone size: .; CDR3 protein: CATSGDRSYEQYF
D gene: .; V gene: TRBV6-4; clone size: .; CDR3 protein: CASSESDGGTTQYF
D gene: .; V gene: TRBV11-1; clone size: once; CDR3 protein: CASSLVAYNEQFF
D gene: TRBD1; V gene: TRBV5-4; clone size: .; CDR3 protein: CASSLSQGALDTQYF
D gene: .; V gene: TRBV19; clone size: .; CDR3 protein: CASSIDLRTYNSPLHF
D gene: .; V gene: TRBV11-3; clone size: .; CDR3 protein: CASSTYRTGELFF
D gene: TRBD2; V gene: TRBV27; clone size: .; CDR3 protein: CASRKELAGFYEQFF
D gene: .; V gene: TRBV7-9; clone size: .; CDR3 protein: CASSLGQGIYNEQFF
D gene: .; V gene: TRBV27; clone size: .; CDR3 protein: CASSSILDYRYEQYF
D gene: .; V gene: TRBV6-5; clone size: .; CDR3 protein: CASSYGWGTYEQYF
D gene: .; V gene: TRBV21-1; clone size: .; CDR3 protein: CANPTGKSQETQYF
D gene: TRBD2; V gene: TRBV28; clone size: .; CDR3 protein: CASSLTSGTLHRSYNEQFF
D gene: TRBD2; V gene: TRBV4-3; clone size: .; CDR3 protein: CASSQDRLAYNEQFF
D gene: .; V gene: TRBV4-3; clone size: .; CDR3 protein: CASSLLQGRSYEQYF
D gene: .; V gene: TRBV6-5; clone size: .; CDR3 protein: CASSYGAGTNTEAFF
D gene: .; V gene: TRBV13; clone size: few; CDR3 protein: CASSLGQGNYGYTF
D gene: .; V gene: TRBV27; clone size: .; CDR3 protein: CASSPVGTDYNEQFF
D gene: .; V gene: TRBV7-6; clone size: once; CDR3 protein: CASSLGGGPYNEQFF
D gene: .; V gene: TRBV11-2; clone size: .; CDR3 protein: CASSQIELDTQYF
D gene: .; V gene: TRBV19; clone size: .; CDR3 protein: CASSISGASNQPQHF
D gene: .; V gene: TRBV27; clone size: once; CDR3 protein: CASSLAGTPVYGYTF
D gene: .; V gene: TRBV5-6; clone size: .; CDR3 protein: CASSAAQGPYNEQFF
D gene: .; V gene: TRBV19; clone size: .; CDR3 protein: CASSIRGSPNTEAFF
D gene: .; V gene: TRBV7-9; clone size: .; CDR3 protein: CASSLGGRGRDEKLFF
D gene: TRBD2; V gene: TRBV7-2; clone size: .; CDR3 protein: CASSLAGGGGETQYF
D gene: .; V gene: TRBV4-3; clone size: .; CDR3 protein: CASSQDGRGGDEKLFF
D gene: TRBD1; V gene: TRBV4-1; clone size: .; CDR3 protein: CASSQDRRGSPLHF
D gene: TRBD2; V gene: TRBV19; clone size: .; CDR3 protein: CASSMGLPYEQYF